These 25 T cell receptor beta chains were sequenced from one sample in a study of T cell responses to AZD1222 COVID-19 vaccine (dated by TCRdb to the early 2020s). Library creation used the immunoSEQ multiplex PCR assay. TCRdb mirrors the immuneACCESS table, restricted to in-frame sequences. Some clones are absent from its copies; in checked studies, under half trace to an unresolved V gene, and the reason for the others is unknown. In this sample the table shows around 150,000 clones, over 85% of which occur a single time. Approximately 4.8% of the sample rests with the top ten. The time point tag for this specimen amounts to: baseline before first vaccination. The source was peripheral blood, collected on day 0 of AZD1222 vaccination. Receptor source: an adult in good health.

This chain connects TRBV5-8 to TRBJ1-3; a weak D match, TRBD1 (6 bases). V lost 4 bases, J lost 0 bases, and 11 bases lay in between. Germline V lookup: CDR1 SGHTS, CDR2 YDEGEE. CDR3 size: 15 residues. The CDR3: CASSLQGVSGNTIYF. In DNA, the CDR3 is TGTGCCAGCAGCCTACAGGGAGTCTCTGGAAACACCATATATTTT.

J is TRBJ2-6 and V is TRBV4-1; D is unclear. The CDR3 has 22 residues. Germline V gene lookup returns CDR1 MGHRA and CDR2 YSYEKL. Trimming pared 0 bases from V and 1 base from J, leaving 25 bases between. CDR3 DNA: TGCGCCAGCAGCCAAGATTCCGGATTGGACGTGGTGGGTCTGTCTGGGGCCAACGTCCTGACTTTC. Translation gives CASSQDSGLDVVGLSGANVLTF.

The V call is TRBV27, the J call TRBJ2-3; D uncertain. This CDR3 region has 13 residues. The V gene's germline CDR1 is MNHEY and CDR2 SMNVEV (reference sequence). V lost 5 bases and J lost 0, with 6 bases in between. Written as DNA, the CDR3 is TGTGCCAGCAGTACACCTAGCACAGATACGCAGTATTTT. Translated: CASSTPSTDTQYF.

The J gene is TRBJ1-4, the V gene TRBV6-6, with 10 bases lining up with TRBD1. With 4 bases clipped from V and 7 bases from J, the junction kept 9 bases outside the gene matches. The CDR3 is 16 residues long. Germline lookup yields CDR1 MNHNY and CDR2 SVGAGI (reference sequence). CDR3 in amino acids: CASSFHGQGGFEKLFF. As DNA, the CDR3 is TGTGCCAGCAGTTTCCACGGACAGGGGGGGTTTGAAAAACTGTTTTTT.

V is TRBV5-1 and J is TRBJ1-1; the match to TRBD1 covers 7 bases. This CDR3 has 15 residues. Germline V gene data show CDR1 as SGHRS and CDR2 as YFSETQ. The CDR3 nucleotides read TGCGCATCAAATAGAGGGGGCAACATGAACACTGAAGCTTTCTTT. This translates into CASNRGGNMNTEAFF.

The chain couples TRBV11-3 to TRBJ2-1; 16 nucleotides agree with TRBD2. V shed 5 bases and J 0 bases; nucleotides not matched to a gene: 7. Germline CDR1 reads SGHNT; CDR2 reads YENEEA. This CDR3 is built from 19 residues. CDR3 coding DNA: TGTGCCAGCAGCCTGGGGACTAGCGGGGGGGGCAGCTCCTACAATGAGCAGTTCTTC. It is translated as CASSLGTSGGGSSYNEQFF.

This clone came up once. The chain combines TRBV28 with TRBJ1-1; D gene ambiguous. The CDR3 is 13 residues long. Trimming removed 7 bases from V and 0 bases from J, with 9 bases in between. The germline V gene encodes CDR1 MDHEN and CDR2 SYDVKM. The CDR3 DNA reads as TGTGCCAGCATGACGGGATTGAACACTGAAGCTTTCTTT. Its protein is CASMTGLNTEAFF.

This rearrangement joins TRBV5-1 to TRBJ2-3; 11 bases match TRBD2. The germline gives CDR1 SGHRS, CDR2 YFSETQ. The V gene end was trimmed by 1 base and the J gene end by 0 bases; junction bases not matched to a gene: 1. The CDR3 runs to 16 residues. The CDR3 here is CASSLTSGGSTDTQYF. The DNA for the CDR3 is TGCGCCAGCAGCTTGACTAGCGGGGGTAGCACAGATACGCAGTATTTT.

The chain has TRBV27 and TRBJ2-3, with 10 bases fitting TRBD2. The V gene end was trimmed by 7 bases and the J gene end by 5 bases; junction bases not matched to a gene: 15. Germline V gene sequence: CDR1 MNHEY, CDR2 SMNVEV (reference sequence). This CDR3 has 17 residues. The CDR3 loop reads CASTAPRGLAGEDTQYF. In DNA, the CDR3 is TGTGCCAGCACCGCGCCCAGGGGGCTAGCGGGGGAAGATACGCAGTATTTT.

The rearrangement joins TRBV9 to TRBJ1-3; the D gene is possibly TRBD1 (6 bases). V was pared by 3 bases and J by 2 bases, with 12 bases between. The germline V gene encodes CDR1 SGDLS and CDR2 YYNGEE. The CDR3 spans 15 residues. This chain's CDR3 is CASSGAGTTGNTIYF. The CDR3 DNA reads as TGTGCCAGCAGCGGCGCCGGGACAACTGGAAACACCATATATTTT.

This chain connects TRBV9 to TRBJ1-2; 8 positions match TRBD1. The germline CDR1 and CDR2 sequences are SGDLS and YYNGEE. With 4 bases clipped from V and 2 bases from J, the junction kept 4 bases outside the gene matches. The CDR3 loop spans 14 amino acids. CDR3 bases: TGTGCCAGCAGCCCTCGGACAGGGAACTATGGCTACACCTTC. Translation gives CASSPRTGNYGYTF.

The chain has TRBV10-3 and TRBJ2-2, with D unresolved. Per germline, CDR1 ENHRY and CDR2 SYGVKD. The CDR3 has 15 residues. Trimming removed 3 bases from V and 7 bases from J, with 15 bases in between. CDR3 region: CAISDPSTKGGELFF. The CDR3 coding sequence is TGTGCCATCAGTGACCCTTCTACGAAGGGCGGGGAGCTGTTTTTT.

J is TRBJ1-1 and V is TRBV3-1 (or the pseudogene TRBV3-2); a possible D gene is TRBD1 (6 bases). Trimming pared 4 bases from V and 3 bases from J, leaving 18 bases between. Germline CDR1 reads LGHDT; CDR2 reads YNNKEL (reference sequence). This CDR3 contains 16 residues. The CDR3 DNA reads TGTGCCAGCAGCCCAGGGACACCGGGCGGGCACACTGAAGCTTTCTTT. Its translation: CASSPGTPGGHTEAFF.

CDR3 DNA sequence: TGTGCCATCAGTGCCGACCGGGACAGGGGCTACGAGCAGTACTTC. Translation: CAISADRDRGYEQYF. The V and J genes are TRBV10-3 and TRBJ2-7, with 10 bases lining up with TRBD1. After removal of 4 bases from V and 3 bases from J, the junction contained 6 bases not matched to a gene. Germline V gene sequence: CDR1 ENHRY, CDR2 SYGVKD. CDR3 length: 15 amino acids.

V gene TRBV5-1 combines with J gene TRBJ1-3; D is ambiguous. Germline loops: CDR1 SGHRS, CDR2 YFSETQ. V lost 0 bases and J lost 0, with 7 bases in between. The CDR3 length is 15 residues. CDR3 DNA sequence: TGCGCCAGCAGCTTGGGCAGCCCCTCTGGAAACACCATATATTTT. Its translation is CASSLGSPSGNTIYF.

The chain employs TRBV6-2 or TRBV6-3 and TRBJ2-1; 7 positions agree with TRBD1. The CDR3 contains 18 residues. Germline V gene sequence: CDR1 MNHEY, CDR2 SVGEGT. With 2 bases clipped from V and 0 bases from J, the junction kept 10 bases outside the gene matches. The CDR3 sequence: CASSYAAGDRFSYNEQFF. The CDR3, as DNA: TGTGCCAGCAGTTACGCGGCCGGGGACAGATTCTCCTACAATGAGCAGTTCTTC.

The gene calls are TRBV6-2 or TRBV6-3 and TRBJ2-7, with TRBD1 as a possible D gene (6 bases). The CDR3 is 16 residues long. Trimming took 2 bases from V and 0 from J, leaving 14 bases between them. Germline CDR1 and CDR2: MNHEY and SVGEGT. CDR3 bases: TGTGCCAGCAGTTACCCCTTGGACAGTTCCTCCTACGAGCAGTACTTC. It specifies CASSYPLDSSSYEQYF.

The rearrangement links TRBV7-9 to TRBJ1-6, with 9 bases matching TRBD1. The CDR3 is made up of 15 amino acids. The J segment lost 10 bases and the V segment lost 3 bases, leaving 7 bases of the junction unmatched. The V gene's germline CDR1 is SEHNR and CDR2 FQNEAQ (reference sequence). In DNA, the CDR3 is TGTGCCAGCAGCTTTCCGGGACAGGGTGTCTCACCCCTCCACTTT. Residues: CASSFPGQGVSPLHF.

This chain links TRBV12-3 or TRBV12-4 with TRBJ2-5, with no clear D. V lost 3 bases to trimming and J lost 2 bases, with 7 bases between them. The CDR3 length is 13 residues. CDR3 sequence: CASSFVGQETQYF. The CDR3 DNA follows: TGTGCCAGCAGTTTCGTGGGACAAGAGACCCAGTACTTC.

This chain joins TRBV19 and TRBJ1-1; TRBD1 aligns across 9 bases. In germline, CDR1 is LNHDA, CDR2 SQIVND (reference sequence). After removal of 7 bases from V and 3 bases from J, the junction contained 9 bases not matched to a gene. The length of the CDR3 is 15 residues. CDR3 residues: CASTYRGRADTEAFF. CDR3 in DNA: TGTGCCAGTACTTACAGGGGGCGCGCGGACACTGAAGCTTTCTTT. Drawing the rest from reference TRBV19 and TRBJ1-1, the complete variable domain is DGGITQSPKYLFRKEGQNVTLSCEQNLNHDAMYWYRQDPGQGLRLIYYSQIVNDFQKGDIAEGYSVSREKKESFPLTVTSAQKNPTAFYLCASTYRGRADTEAFFGQGTRLTVV.

The V and J genes are TRBV18 and TRBJ2-1; the D gene is possibly TRBD2 (6 bases). The CDR3 covers 13 residues. V was cut by 4 bases and J by 10 bases, with 14 bases left in between. CDR1 KGHSH and CDR2 LQKENI come from the germline V gene. CDR3 amino acids: CASSLGLLREQFF. The CDR3 DNA reads TGTGCCAGCTCACTGGGACTCCTCCGGGAGCAGTTCTTC.

The J gene is TRBJ2-2, the V gene TRBV6-5, with D tentatively TRBD1 or TRBD2 (5 bases each). Between the trimmed V and J ends, which lost 6 bases and 6 bases, there was a span of 11 bases. The CDR3 totals 13 residues. CDR1 is MNHEY, CDR2 SVGAGI, per germline. CDR3 residues: CASRRGGSGELFF. The CDR3 region has the DNA TGTGCCAGCAGGAGGGGTGGCTCCGGGGAGCTGTTTTTT.

This clone was detected only once. The gene calls are TRBV10-2 and TRBJ2-1; D possibly matches TRBD1 or TRBD2 (6 bases each). Trimming took off 3 bases at V and 5 bases at J, with 11 bases between the two ends. CDR3 length equals 14 residues. Germline CDR1 WSHSY, CDR2 SAAADI. The CDR3 protein is CASSDRGPDNEQFF. In DNA, the CDR3 is TGCGCCAGCAGTGATCGGGGGCCGGACAATGAGCAGTTCTTC.

The rearrangement joins TRBV29-1 to TRBJ1-2; TRBD1 is a possible D gene (5 bases). CDR3 length: 15 amino acids. The germline V gene has CDR1 SQVTM and CDR2 ANQGSEA. The V gene lost 1 base and the J gene lost 4 bases, with 16 bases spanning the gap. CDR3 sequence reads: CSVEGYPIRGYGYTF. The CDR3 DNA is TGCAGCGTTGAAGGGTACCCCATAAGGGGCTATGGCTACACCTTC.

The V call is TRBV12-3 or TRBV12-4, the J call TRBJ1-6, with D possibly being TRBD1 (6 bases). The germline V and J ends were trimmed by 4 bases and 9 bases, with 10 bases remaining between them. The CDR3 totals 13 residues. CDR3 protein: CASSSGAASPLHF. CDR3 nucleotides: TGTGCCAGCAGTTCAGGGGCAGCTTCACCCCTCCACTTT.